This entry describes one T cell receptor beta chain. This clonotype was observed a few times. It lacks a known antigen. No base qualities exist here, and no much larger clone lies one base off it. Ficoll-Paque density gradient centrifugation was the method used to isolate PBMCs. The entry originates in a study of T-cell memory formation after mild COVID-19 (dated by TCRdb to the early 2020s). Context from the whole study: Most TCR sequence clusters were specific to one of the two donors. In two donors, T-cell clones that expanded and contracted after mild COVID-19 were followed by sequencing TCRalpha and TCRbeta repertoires longitudinally. The cohort comprised two young, previously healthy adult volunteers, one female and one male.

Beyond this particular receptor, the publication reports: Only two mild cases were covered by the study, and larger cohorts that include severe cases with pre-infection samples were considered necessary. From day 15 to 85, contracting clones showed balanced CD4/CD8 phenotypes, whereas a second wave of clones that expanded from day 15 to 37 leaned towards CD4+. Contracting CD4+ clones turned up mainly in the CM and EM memory subsets, whereas EMRA was where CD8+ clones were enriched. SARS-CoV-2 specificity was not confirmed for the second-wave clones peaking on day 37. Some responding clones were detected in pre-infection memory, suggesting pre-existing cross-reactive memory T cells joined the SARS-CoV-2 response.

This sample was sequenced with an Illumina NovaSeq 6000. Using 5'RACE with constant-segment primers, TCRalpha and TCRbeta cDNA libraries were constructed, with sample barcodes and unique molecular identifiers added in the process. RNA was extracted from every sample with Trizol reagent. Library amplification was performed in two PCR steps, and a second sample barcode and Illumina TruSeq adapters were introduced in the second step. Libraries were sequenced on an Illumina NovaSeq with 2 x 150 bp paired-end reads. On the authors' methods: Reads were demultiplexed and collapsed into UMI-guided consensus sequences with migec v1.2.7. Using mixcr v2.1.11, UMI consensuses were aligned to TRA and TRB V and J templates and then assembled into clonotypes. A clonotype was counted as expanded or contracted only if both edgeR and NoisET called the change significant, with noise models trained on biological replicates. For edgeR calls, the thresholds were a false discovery rate-adjusted p below 0.01 and a log2 fold-change of 1. As an exploratory analysis of dynamics, max-normalized trajectories of the 1000 most abundant clonotypes were examined by PCA with hierarchical clustering. Separately sequenced CD4+ and CD8+ repertoires were used to assign a CD4 or CD8 phenotype to each responding clone. TCRdb cleaned the public reads at Q25 with fastp, built clones with MiXCR and kept in-frame beta chains. Each CDR3 protein gets just one entry, which takes the most common genes and DNA from the rows behind it. What appears here as the V and J calls and clone size reflects TCRdb's work, not the paper's. This sample is represented by under 550,000 distinct CDR3 sequences; over 15% of them were singletons. Clones ranked in the top ten supply roughly 21% of the sample.

The TCR originated in a man younger than 35 who had mild COVID-19 (a few samples of this study predate the infection). The sample titles of this study are shuffled in the database, so cell type and time point are left out; the donor was told from shared clones. The source material was PBMCs or a T cell subset sorted from them (not recorded which).

The CDR3 protein: CASSIRWRQQFF. Read as DNA, the sequence is TGTGCCAGTAGTATTCGGTGGCGTCAGCAGTTCTTC. This chain joins TRBV19 to TRBJ2-1; the D gene cannot be resolved reliably. From the cysteine through the phenylalanine, the CDR3 covers 12 amino acids. Just the 36-base CDR3 DNA is kept, in frame starting at base 1. The V and J ends are trimmed by 3 bases and 11 bases, leaving 11 bases between them. The germline V gene (reference sequence) sets CDR1 to LNHDA and CDR2 to SQIVND.